These T cell receptor beta chains were read from a single sample in a study of T cells in Graves' hyperthyroidism and ophthalmopathy. TCRdb re-called the multiplex PCR reads through MiXCR, storing one row per CDR3 protein. The sample holds 620,000 or so distinct CDR3 sequences; about 15% are singletons and the top ten take 12%. The sequenced material came from blood. The origin of the receptors is a woman in her forties or fifties with Graves' ophthalmopathy. Both conserved end residues are part of each CDR3. The D gene is left open where the match is weak. For some rows the clone size is stated as once, few or many, or as a class when expanded; others skip it.

v_gene: TRBV7-2; d_gene: NA; len: 15; j_gene: TRBJ1-2; abundance: many; CDR3aa: CASSLAAQGSYGYTF; CDR3nt: TGTGCCAGCAGCTTAGCTGCACAGGGATCCTATGGCTACACCTTC
v_gene: TRBV5-1; d_gene: TRBD1; len: 14; j_gene: TRBJ2-2; abundance: many; CDR3aa: CASSPGQATGELFF; CDR3nt: TGCGCCAGCAGCCCCGGACAGGCGACCGGGGAGCTGTTTTTT
v_gene: TRBV2; d_gene: NA; len: 13; j_gene: TRBJ2-1; abundance: many; CDR3aa: CASSVSPYNEQFF; CDR3nt: TGTGCCAGCAGTGTCTCTCCATACAATGAGCAGTTCTTC
v_gene: TRBV2; d_gene: NA; len: 14; j_gene: TRBJ1-6; abundance: many; CDR3aa: CASSGTVYNSPLHF; CDR3nt: TGTGCCAGCAGTGGGACCGTCTATAATTCACCCCTCCACTTT
v_gene: TRBV7-9; d_gene: TRBD1; len: 15; j_gene: TRBJ2-1; abundance: many; CDR3aa: CASSLGTGPHNEQFF; CDR3nt: TGTGCCAGCAGCTTAGGGACAGGCCCCCACAATGAGCAGTTCTTC
v_gene: TRBV28; d_gene: TRBD2; len: 13; j_gene: TRBJ2-1; abundance: many; CDR3aa: CASRPSGRYEQFF; CDR3nt: TGTGCCAGCAGGCCTAGCGGGAGGTATGAGCAGTTCTTC
v_gene: TRBV11-2; d_gene: NA; len: 13; j_gene: TRBJ2-1; abundance: many; CDR3aa: CASNLGGYNEQFF; CDR3nt: TGTGCCAGCAACTTAGGCGGCTACAATGAGCAGTTCTTC
v_gene: TRBV7-2; d_gene: TRBD2; len: 17; j_gene: TRBJ2-3; abundance: many; CDR3aa: CASSLGLLAGRADTQYF; CDR3nt: TGTGCCAGCAGCTTAGGATTACTAGCGGGACGCGCAGATACGCAGTATTTT
v_gene: TRBV6-1; d_gene: NA; len: 16; j_gene: TRBJ2-3; abundance: NA; CDR3aa: CASSYLGGFSTDTQYF; CDR3nt: TGTGCCAGCAGTTATCTGGGCGGATTTAGCACAGATACGCAGTATTTT
v_gene: TRBV4-1; d_gene: NA; len: 14; j_gene: TRBJ1-1; abundance: few; CDR3aa: CASSQDGANTEAFF; CDR3nt: TGCGCCAGCAGCCAAGATGGCGCGAACACTGAAGCTTTCTTT
v_gene: TRBV13; d_gene: NA; len: 16; j_gene: TRBJ2-1; abundance: few; CDR3aa: CASSLGAGGSYNEQSF; CDR3nt: TGTGCCAGCAGCTTAGGTGCAGGAGGCTCCTACAATGAGCAGTCCTTC
v_gene: TRBV29-1; d_gene: TRBD2; len: 16; j_gene: TRBJ2-3; abundance: many; CDR3aa: CSVVLQGLAGTDTQYF; CDR3nt: TGCAGCGTTGTTTTGCAGGGACTAGCGGGCACAGATACGCAGTATTTT
v_gene: TRBV15; d_gene: NA; len: 16; j_gene: TRBJ2-3; abundance: few; CDR3aa: CATSPRLVTSTDTQYF; CDR3nt: TGTGCCACCAGCCCCCGACTAGTGACTAGCACAGATACGCAGTATTTT
v_gene: TRBV28; d_gene: NA; len: 13; j_gene: TRBJ2-1; abundance: few; CDR3aa: CASGQSPRNEQFF; CDR3nt: TGTGCCAGCGGGCAGTCACCTCGCAATGAGCAGTTCTTC
v_gene: TRBV6-1; d_gene: TRBD2; len: 15; j_gene: TRBJ2-1; abundance: many; CDR3aa: CASSLTSGRRGEQFF; CDR3nt: TGTGCCAGCAGTCTAACTAGCGGGAGAAGAGGCGAGCAGTTCTTC
v_gene: TRBV7-2; d_gene: NA; len: 15; j_gene: TRBJ2-3; abundance: many; CDR3aa: CASSLVVSRGDTQYF; CDR3nt: TGTGCCAGCAGCTTAGTGGTGAGCCGGGGAGATACGCAGTATTTT
v_gene: TRBV18; d_gene: TRBD1; len: 15; j_gene: TRBJ1-1; abundance: many; CDR3aa: CASSPPGTGNTEAFF; CDR3nt: TGTGCCAGCTCACCTCCTGGGACAGGGAACACTGAAGCTTTCTTT
v_gene: TRBV2; d_gene: NA; len: 15; j_gene: TRBJ1-4; abundance: NA; CDR3aa: CASRPSDRPNEKLFF; CDR3nt: TGTGCCAGCAGACCTAGCGACAGACCCAATGAAAAACTGTTTTTT
v_gene: TRBV19; d_gene: NA; len: 15; j_gene: TRBJ2-1; abundance: NA; CDR3aa: CASSSRGSGKNEQFF; CDR3nt: TGTGCCAGTAGTTCCCGGGGTAGCGGAAAGAATGAGCAGTTCTTC
v_gene: TRBV28; d_gene: NA; len: 13; j_gene: TRBJ2-3; abundance: many; CDR3aa: CATTGEGRDTQYF; CDR3nt: TGTGCCACCACGGGAGAGGGACGAGATACGCAGTATTTT
v_gene: TRBV5-1; d_gene: NA; len: 13; j_gene: TRBJ1-2; abundance: many; CDR3aa: CASSLEQSYGYTF; CDR3nt: TGCGCCAGCAGCTTGGAACAGAGCTATGGCTACACCTTC
v_gene: TRBV24-1; d_gene: NA; len: 13; j_gene: TRBJ2-1; abundance: NA; CDR3aa: CATSEGGDLGPFF; CDR3nt: TGTGCCACCAGTGAGGGCGGAGATCTCGGTCCGTTCTTC
v_gene: TRBV7-7; d_gene: NA; len: 14; j_gene: TRBJ2-5; abundance: few; CDR3aa: CASSSDPGGKTQYF; CDR3nt: TGTGCTAGCAGCTCAGACCCCGGCGGGAAGACCCAGTACTTC
v_gene: TRBV4-3; d_gene: TRBD2; len: 18; j_gene: TRBJ2-2; abundance: NA; CDR3aa: CASSQDLGLAGHAGELFF; CDR3nt: TGCGCCAGCAGCCAAGATCTGGGACTAGCGGGACACGCCGGGGAGCTGTTTTTT
v_gene: TRBV7-3; d_gene: NA; len: 14; j_gene: TRBJ2-2; abundance: few; CDR3aa: CASSLRPRDGELFF; CDR3nt: TGTGCCAGCAGCTTAAGACCTAGGGACGGGGAGCTGTTTTTT
v_gene: TRBV27; d_gene: NA; len: 17; j_gene: TRBJ1-5; abundance: many; CDR3aa: CASSLSPQGGGNQPQHF; CDR3nt: TGTGCCAGCAGTTTATCCCCACAGGGAGGCGGCAATCAGCCCCAGCATTTT
v_gene: TRBV13; d_gene: NA; len: 14; j_gene: TRBJ2-2; abundance: many; CDR3aa: CASSLSSTTGELFF; CDR3nt: TGTGCCAGCAGCTTATCGTCTACCACCGGGGAGCTGTTTTTT
v_gene: TRBV6-1; d_gene: TRBD2; len: 16; j_gene: TRBJ2-5; abundance: many; CDR3aa: CASRRPGLALQETQYF; CDR3nt: TGTGCCAGCAGACGGCCGGGACTAGCGTTACAAGAGACCCAGTACTTC
v_gene: TRBV6-2/TRBV6-3; d_gene: TRBD2; len: 15; j_gene: TRBJ2-2; abundance: many; CDR3aa: CASSYLAGAAGELFF; CDR3nt: TGTGCCAGCAGTTACCTGGCGGGAGCTGCCGGGGAGCTGTTTTTT
v_gene: TRBV7-3; d_gene: NA; len: 13; j_gene: TRBJ2-1; abundance: few; CDR3aa: CASSLEGTGEQFF; CDR3nt: TGTGCCAGCAGCTTGGAGGGGACGGGTGAGCAGTTCTTC
v_gene: TRBV12-3/TRBV12-4; d_gene: NA; len: 16; j_gene: TRBJ2-1; abundance: many; CDR3aa: CASSLPARERSNEQFF; CDR3nt: TGTGCCAGCAGTTTACCCGCACGAGAGAGGTCGAATGAGCAGTTCTTC
v_gene: TRBV20-1; d_gene: NA; len: 12; j_gene: TRBJ1-2; abundance: NA; CDR3aa: CSARTDDYGYTF; CDR3nt: TGCAGTGCGAGGACAGACGACTATGGCTACACCTTC
v_gene: TRBV19; d_gene: NA; len: 13; j_gene: TRBJ2-7; abundance: NA; CDR3aa: CATSVTDSYEQYF; CDR3nt: TGTGCCACCTCCGTGACGGATTCCTACGAGCAGTACTTC
v_gene: TRBV13; d_gene: TRBD1; len: 16; j_gene: TRBJ2-1; abundance: many; CDR3aa: CASSLYLDRGHVEQFF; CDR3nt: TGTGCCAGCAGCTTATACTTGGACAGGGGGCATGTTGAGCAGTTCTTC
v_gene: TRBV20-1; d_gene: NA; len: 12; j_gene: TRBJ2-7; abundance: NA; CDR3aa: CSARVLLVEQYF; CDR3nt: TGCAGTGCTAGAGTACTACTGGTCGAGCAGTACTTC
v_gene: TRBV14; d_gene: TRBD1; len: 14; j_gene: TRBJ2-3; abundance: many; CDR3aa: CASSQLTTGDTQYF; CDR3nt: TGTGCCAGCAGCCAATTAACGACAGGGGATACGCAGTATTTT
v_gene: TRBV7-9; d_gene: TRBD1; len: 20; j_gene: TRBJ2-5; abundance: many; CDR3aa: CASPTLPFATTGGIEETQYF; CDR3nt: TGTGCCAGCCCGACGCTTCCTTTCGCCACGACAGGGGGCATCGAAGAGACCCAGTACTTC
v_gene: TRBV6-1; d_gene: TRBD1; len: 15; j_gene: TRBJ2-7; abundance: few; CDR3aa: CASSEGGQGGYEQYF; CDR3nt: TGTGCCAGCAGTGAAGGGGGACAGGGTGGCTACGAGCAGTACTTC
v_gene: TRBV29-1; d_gene: TRBD1; len: 15; j_gene: TRBJ2-6; abundance: few; CDR3aa: CSVPGQGFLSNVLTF; CDR3nt: TGCAGCGTACCAGGACAGGGTTTTTTGTCCAACGTCCTGACTTTC
v_gene: TRBV29-1; d_gene: NA; len: 14; j_gene: TRBJ1-2; abundance: many; CDR3aa: CSVRFLTGAGGYTF; CDR3nt: TGCAGCGTCAGATTCTTGACCGGGGCAGGGGGCTACACCTTC
v_gene: TRBV7-9; d_gene: NA; len: 14; j_gene: TRBJ2-5; abundance: many; CDR3aa: CASSPGGQQETQYF; CDR3nt: TGTGCCAGCAGCCCCGGGGGACAGCAAGAGACCCAGTACTTC
v_gene: TRBV6-1; d_gene: TRBD2; len: 14; j_gene: TRBJ2-1; abundance: NA; CDR3aa: CASRPPSGHNEQFF; CDR3nt: TGTGCCAGCAGACCGCCTAGCGGCCACAATGAGCAGTTCTTC
v_gene: TRBV6-2/TRBV6-3; d_gene: NA; len: 14; j_gene: TRBJ1-1; abundance: few; CDR3aa: CASSCGGLNTEAFF; CDR3nt: TGTGCCAGCAGTTGCGGGGGGTTGAACACTGAAGCTTTCTTT
v_gene: TRBV7-3; d_gene: TRBD2; len: 17; j_gene: TRBJ2-2; abundance: few; CDR3aa: CASSPALAGVFSGELFF; CDR3nt: TGTGCCAGCAGCCCAGCACTAGCGGGAGTGTTTAGTGGGGAGCTGTTTTTT
v_gene: TRBV28; d_gene: NA; len: 13; j_gene: TRBJ1-1; abundance: many; CDR3aa: CASSLSGRTEAFF; CDR3nt: TGTGCCAGCTCTTTAAGCGGGCGCACTGAAGCTTTCTTT
v_gene: TRBV7-2; d_gene: NA; len: 17; j_gene: TRBJ1-1; abundance: many; CDR3aa: CASSLGPMGGLGTEAFF; CDR3nt: TGTGCCAGCAGCTTAGGCCCCATGGGGGGGCTTGGCACTGAAGCTTTCTTT
v_gene: TRBV20-1; d_gene: NA; len: 16; j_gene: TRBJ2-6; abundance: few; CDR3aa: CSARNRESSGANVLTF; CDR3nt: TGCAGTGCTAGAAACAGGGAGAGCTCTGGGGCCAACGTCCTGACTTTC
v_gene: TRBV6-2/TRBV6-3; d_gene: TRBD2; len: 18; j_gene: TRBJ2-3; abundance: few; CDR3aa: CASSYQTPTSGRTDTQYF; CDR3nt: TGTGCCAGCAGTTACCAAACCCCGACTAGCGGACGCACAGATACGCAGTATTTT
v_gene: TRBV5-5; d_gene: NA; len: 14; j_gene: TRBJ2-1; abundance: many; CDR3aa: CASSLVVRHNEQFF; CDR3nt: TGTGCCAGCAGCTTGGTTGTTCGGCACAATGAGCAGTTCTTC
v_gene: TRBV14; d_gene: TRBD1; len: 16; j_gene: TRBJ2-3; abundance: NA; CDR3aa: CASSQEDRAITDTQYF; CDR3nt: TGTGCCAGCAGCCAAGAAGACAGGGCTATCACAGATACGCAGTATTTT
v_gene: TRBV7-8; d_gene: NA; len: 16; j_gene: TRBJ2-2; abundance: few; CDR3aa: CASSPRGGAYTGELFF; CDR3nt: TGTGCCAGCAGCCCCAGGGGTGGGGCTTACACCGGGGAGCTGTTTTTT
v_gene: TRBV2; d_gene: NA; len: 13; j_gene: TRBJ1-1; abundance: few; CDR3aa: CASTAAPVTEAFF; CDR3nt: TGTGCCAGCACAGCGGCCCCAGTCACTGAAGCTTTCTTT
v_gene: TRBV27; d_gene: NA; len: 15; j_gene: TRBJ2-1; abundance: many; CDR3aa: CASSLIPSRNNEQFF; CDR3nt: TGTGCCAGCAGTTTAATCCCTAGCAGGAACAATGAGCAGTTCTTC
v_gene: TRBV18; d_gene: TRBD2; len: 16; j_gene: TRBJ2-2; abundance: many; CDR3aa: CASSPPMAGVTGELFF; CDR3nt: TGTGCCAGCTCACCACCCATGGCGGGAGTAACCGGGGAGCTGTTTTTT
v_gene: TRBV7-9; d_gene: NA; len: 11; j_gene: TRBJ2-2; abundance: many; CDR3aa: CASSPTGELFF; CDR3nt: TGTGCCAGCAGCCCCACCGGGGAGCTGTTTTTT